This TCR beta chain comes out of a study of cytomegalovirus exposure and HLA in healthy donors. General observations from the study: Follow-up analysis later connected one missense variant in DCLRE1C with trimming of TCR beta V- and J-genes.

Per germline, CDR1 MGHRA and CDR2 YSYEKL. V was pared by 4 bases and J by 4 bases, with 15 bases of the junction left unmatched. The CDR3 runs to 20 residues. As to this clone: Antigen unknown.

The PCR contained 60 Vbeta and 13 Jbeta primers. Profiled with immunoSEQ multiplex PCR; TCRdb holds only in-frame clones, not every one. The sample yields approximately 100,000 clones, 60% to 85% seen once. What was sequenced was PBMCs. The TCR originated in a woman in her thirties or forties in good health and CMV-seronegative. The gene calls are TRBV4-1 and TRBJ2-6; 11 bases fit TRBD1. CDR3 sequence reads: CASSLLHGQGAVSGANVLTF. DNA for the CDR3: TGCGCCAGCAGCCTCTTACATGGACAGGGGGCTGTCTCCGGGGCCAACGTCCTGACTTTC.